This is a list of T cell receptor beta chains from one sample in a study of T cell repertoires in cytomegalovirus infection. A single record per CDR3 protein comes from TCRdb applying MiXCR to the reads. This table has more than 250,000 distinct CDR3 sequences, around a quarter appearing once. Their target antigens are unknown. The starting material was cultured PBMCs, obtained from culture after CMV antigen stimulation. The receptors stem from a human donor in good health (CMV status not recorded). Some clones in this sample may be carry-over from other donors' samples. The CDR3 runs from the conserved cysteine through the conserved F or W. Each record gives: D gene, clone size, J gene, V gene, CDR3 DNA, CDR3 protein. D genes are given only for firm matches. Only some rows state a clone size, as once, few, many or a class for expanded clones.

D gene: NA
clone size: NA
J gene: TRBJ1-5
V gene: TRBV19
CDR3 DNA: TGTGCCAGTAGTACGTGGACGGGGGAGGATCAGCCCCAGCATTTT
CDR3 protein: CASSTWTGEDQPQHF

D gene: NA
clone size: NA
J gene: TRBJ2-1
V gene: TRBV5-4
CDR3 DNA: TGTGCCAGCAGCCCCCGGGACCCACTAACGGATGAGCAGTTCTTC
CDR3 protein: CASSPRDPLTDEQFF

D gene: NA
clone size: NA
J gene: TRBJ1-1
V gene: TRBV12-3/TRBV12-4
CDR3 DNA: TGTGCCAGCAGTTTTCTCGCACAGGGGAACACTGAAGCTTTCTTT
CDR3 protein: CASSFLAQGNTEAFF

D gene: TRBD2
clone size: NA
J gene: TRBJ2-3
V gene: TRBV3-1
CDR3 DNA: TGTGCCAGCAGCCAAGGAGCGGGGGCCTCAGATACGCAGTATTTT
CDR3 protein: CASSQGAGASDTQYF

D gene: NA
clone size: few
J gene: TRBJ2-2
V gene: TRBV19
CDR3 DNA: TGTGCCAGTAAGACCAGGGAAATGAGCGGGGAGCTGTTTTTT
CDR3 protein: CASKTREMSGELFF

D gene: NA
clone size: NA
J gene: TRBJ2-1
V gene: TRBV5-1
CDR3 DNA: TGCGCCAGCAGCTGGGGTGGGGAGAGCAATGAGCAGTTCTTC
CDR3 protein: CASSWGGESNEQFF

D gene: NA
clone size: NA
J gene: TRBJ2-1
V gene: TRBV6-4
CDR3 DNA: TGTGCCAGCAGTGACCCCCTCAGGTTAGCCCCCTACAATGAGCAGTTCTTC
CDR3 protein: CASSDPLRLAPYNEQFF

D gene: NA
clone size: many
J gene: TRBJ2-1
V gene: TRBV7-8
CDR3 DNA: TGTGCCAGCAGCTTAGTGGGGGCCGCGGGTAATGAGCAGTTCTTC
CDR3 protein: CASSLVGAAGNEQFF

D gene: NA
clone size: NA
J gene: TRBJ2-1
V gene: TRBV5-1
CDR3 DNA: TGCGCCAGCAGCCAATCTGGTCCCTCCCCTGGCCCTAATGAGCAGTTCTTC
CDR3 protein: CASSQSGPSPGPNEQFF

D gene: NA
clone size: NA
J gene: TRBJ1-5
V gene: TRBV6-2/TRBV6-3
CDR3 DNA: TGTGCCAGCGGAAAGGTTTTGGATCAGCCCCAGCATTTT
CDR3 protein: CASGKVLDQPQHF

D gene: TRBD2
clone size: NA
J gene: TRBJ2-5
V gene: TRBV7-8
CDR3 DNA: TGTGCCAGCAGCTTAAGGATTTCCGCAGAACGGGGCGGGAGAAGAGAGACCCAGTACTTC
CDR3 protein: CASSLRISAERGGRRETQYF

D gene: NA
clone size: few
J gene: TRBJ1-3
V gene: TRBV28
CDR3 DNA: TGTGCCAGCAGTTTCGGAAGGTGGGGGCAAAACACCATATATTTT
CDR3 protein: CASSFGRWGQNTIYF

D gene: NA
clone size: NA
J gene: TRBJ1-2
V gene: TRBV5-3
CDR3 DNA: TGTGCCAGCAGCTTGGAGGGAGGCCGGAGAGACTATGGCTACACCTTC
CDR3 protein: CASSLEGGRRDYGYTF

D gene: NA
clone size: many
J gene: TRBJ2-5
V gene: TRBV7-2
CDR3 DNA: TGTGCCAGCAGCTCGGCTCAACAGACCCAGTACTTC
CDR3 protein: CASSSAQQTQYF

D gene: TRBD1
clone size: NA
J gene: TRBJ2-3
V gene: TRBV7-2
CDR3 DNA: TGTGCCAGCAGCTTAGTCCGGACAGGGGACCAGATCGGGACAGATACGCAGTATTTT
CDR3 protein: CASSLVRTGDQIGTDTQYF

D gene: TRBD1
clone size: NA
J gene: TRBJ1-1
V gene: TRBV18
CDR3 DNA: TGTGCCAGCTCCCTAGGACAGGGGTTCGAAGCTTTCTTT
CDR3 protein: CASSLGQGFEAFF

D gene: TRBD2
clone size: NA
J gene: TRBJ2-1
V gene: TRBV7-6
CDR3 DNA: TGTGCCAGCAGCGGGGAGACTAGCTCCAATCTGGCAACCAATGAGCAGTTCTTC
CDR3 protein: CASSGETSSNLATNEQFF

D gene: NA
clone size: many
J gene: TRBJ2-7
V gene: TRBV7-2
CDR3 DNA: TGTGCCAGCAGCAAACCGGGAGAGACTTACTACGAGCAGTACTTC
CDR3 protein: CASSKPGETYYEQYF

D gene: NA
clone size: NA
J gene: TRBJ1-1
V gene: TRBV4-2
CDR3 DNA: TGTGCCAGCACCCCGCGAGGAGAGGGAAACACTGAAGCTTTCTTT
CDR3 protein: CASTPRGEGNTEAFF

D gene: NA
clone size: NA
J gene: TRBJ1-5
V gene: TRBV5-1
CDR3 DNA: TGCGCCAGCAGCTGGGACTTCGATCAGCCCCAGCATTTT
CDR3 protein: CASSWDFDQPQHF